Below are 22 T cell receptor beta chains sequenced from a single sample in a study of T cells in Graves' hyperthyroidism and ophthalmopathy. TCR beta CDR3 regions were amplified from RNA transcripts. HTBI primers were employed in a first-round RT-PCR of the TCR CDR3. TCRdb re-analysed the multiplex PCR reads in MiXCR, keeping a single row per CDR3 protein. The table records about 360,000 distinct CDR3 sequences, approximately 13% of them present only once. The sequenced sample was blood. These receptors were taken from a woman aged 18-35 years with Graves' hyperthyroidism.

This clonotype was observed many times. CDR3 residues: CASSPATTPRTQYF. CDR3 DNA: TGTGCCAGCAGCCCCGCCACCACCCCGAGGACCCAGTACTTC. The chain recombines TRBV7-9 with TRBJ2-5; D is undetermined. CDR3 length: 14 residues. The germline gives CDR1 SEHNR, CDR2 FQNEAQ (reference sequence). V was clipped by 5 bases and J by 7 bases, with 17 bases between them.

This clonotype was recorded at least ten times. V is TRBV7-2 and J is TRBJ2-6; D is ambiguous. Trimming shortened V by 2 bases and J by 4 bases, and 6 bases separated the two germline ends. CDR3 length equals 14 residues. CDR1 is SGHTA and CDR2 is FQGNSA in the germline V gene. CDR3: CASSLIAGANVLTF. CDR3 DNA: TGTGCCAGCAGCTTAATTGCGGGGGCCAACGTCCTGACTTTC.

This clonotype has at least ten counts. The rearrangement joins TRBV3-1 to TRBJ2-2, with 7 bases lining up with TRBD2. The junction had 2 bases not matched to a gene; V was cut back by 0 bases and J by 7 bases. There are 14 residues in the CDR3. Germline loops: CDR1 LGHDT, CDR2 YNNKEL (reference sequence). As DNA, the CDR3 is TGTGCCAGCAGCCAAGAGGGAGGGGACGGGGAGCTGTTTTTT. Translation gives CASSQEGGDGELFF. Full variable domain (remainder filled in from reference TRBV3-1 and TRBJ2-2): DTAVSQTPKYLVTQMGNDKSIKCEQNLGHDTMYWYKQDSKKFLKIMFSYNNKELIINETVPNRFSPKSPDKAHLNLHINSLELGDSAVYFCASSQEGGDGELFFGEGSRLTVL.

In this sample, this clonotype turned up many times. The chain links TRBV18 to TRBJ1-1, with D possibly TRBD1 on 5 matching bases. The V end lost 2 bases, the J end lost 10 bases, and 14 bases lay between the germline ends. This CDR3 spans 13 amino acids. CDR1 KGHSH and CDR2 LQKENI come from the germline V gene. CDR3 sequence reads: CASSPWGRETAFF. The CDR3 bases are TGTGCCAGCTCACCATGGGGCAGGGAGACAGCTTTCTTT. Using reference TRBV18 and TRBJ1-1 for the parts outside the CDR3, the full variable domain is NAGVMQNPRHLVRRRGQEARLRCSPMKGHSHVYWYRQLPEEGLKFMVYLQKENIIDESGMPKERFSAEFPKEGPSILRIQQVVRGDSAAYFCASSPWGRETAFFGQGTRLTVV.

This clonotype was detected many times. V is TRBV20-1 and J is TRBJ1-5, with TRBD1 matching 8 bases. J gave up 4 bases and V 3 bases, and 8 bases lay outside the gene matches. The germline V gene encodes CDR1 DFQATT and CDR2 SNEGSKA (reference sequence). The CDR3 loop spans 15 amino acids. The CDR3 nucleotides are TGCAGTGCTAGGGCCCAAGGACAGGGTAATCAGCCCCAGCATTTT. Translation: CSARAQGQGNQPQHF.

This clonotype was found a few times. The chain's CDR3 is CASSQDIRGRGETQYF. The CDR3 bases are TGTGCCAGCAGCCAAGATATCAGGGGTCGGGGGGAGACCCAGTACTTC. This chain uses TRBV3-1 with TRBJ2-5; the D gene could be TRBD1 or TRBD2 (6 bases each). With 0 bases removed from V and 5 bases from J, the gap between germline ends came to 16 bases. The CDR3 sequence is 16 residues long. The germline V gene has CDR1 LGHDT and CDR2 YNNKEL (reference sequence).

This clonotype was recorded at least ten times. The chain carries TRBV2 and TRBJ2-1, with D perhaps matching TRBD1 or TRBD2 (6 bases each). The germline gives CDR1 SNHLY, CDR2 FYNNEI. This CDR3 is built from 16 residues. Trimming removed 8 bases at V and 0 bases at J, with 17 bases between. The CDR3 loop is CASVHGGLGSYNEQFF. CDR3 bases: TGTGCCAGCGTACATGGGGGGCTAGGCTCCTACAATGAGCAGTTCTTC.

This clonotype has a count of ten or more. This chain links TRBV20-1 with TRBJ2-7; D not resolved. The CDR3 length is 12 residues. CDR1 and CDR2 from the germline V gene are DFQATT and SNEGSKA (reference sequence). The V gene lost 6 bases and the J gene lost 6 bases, with 15 bases spanning the gap. In DNA form, the CDR3 reads TGCAGTGCCGGGCTCCTGGAACGCGAGCAGTACTTC. Translated: CSAGLLEREQYF.

The rearrangement joins TRBV12-3 or TRBV12-4 to TRBJ1-2; 7 bases fit TRBD1. This CDR3 comprises 15 residues. Losses at the gene ends were 6 bases for V and 4 bases for J; bases not matched to a gene: 11. The CDR3 DNA reads as TGTGCCAGCAGAACGTATCAGGGGGTTGGCTATGGCTACACCTTC. It specifies CASRTYQGVGYGYTF.

This clonotype has at least ten counts. The chain recombines TRBV28 with TRBJ2-7; D possibly corresponds to TRBD1 (7 bases). CDR1 is MDHEN and CDR2 is SYDVKM in the germline V gene. Trimming cost V 2 bases and J 2 bases, with 13 bases left between them. The CDR3 is 15 amino acids. The CDR3 protein is CASSLGRTGTYEQYF. In DNA form, the CDR3 reads TGTGCCAGCAGTTTAGGGAGGACAGGTACCTACGAGCAGTACTTC.

This clonotype showed up just a few times. The rearrangement links TRBV15 to TRBJ2-3; TRBD1 is a possible D gene (6 bases). The germline V and J ends were trimmed by 2 bases and 0 bases, with 12 bases remaining between them. The CDR3 extends over 16 amino acids. Germline values: CDR1 LNHNV, CDR2 YYDKDF (reference sequence). CDR3 bases: TGTGCCACCAGCAGACTCCCACAGGGTAGCACAGATACGCAGTATTTT. This gives the protein CATSRLPQGSTDTQYF.

This clonotype was observed a single time. The chain combines TRBV20-1 with TRBJ1-2; D may be TRBD1 (5 bases). CDR1 DFQATT and CDR2 SNEGSKA come from the germline V gene (reference sequence). The CDR3 sequence is 11 residues long. Trimming stripped 6 bases from V and 7 bases from J, with 12 bases between. DNA for the CDR3: TGCAGTGCCGCGGGGGATCCTGGCTACACCTTC. Amino acid sequence: CSAAGDPGYTF.

This clonotype was seen at least ten times. J is TRBJ2-7 and V is TRBV6-1; tentatively, D is TRBD1 (5 bases). The CDR3 spans 15 residues. The V gene's germline CDR1 is MNHNS and CDR2 SASEGT. V lost 10 bases to trimming and J lost 3 bases, with 22 bases between them. The CDR3 reads CATTVQGLTHYEQYF. The CDR3 nucleotides are TGTGCCACCACCGTCCAGGGCCTCACCCACTACGAGCAGTACTTC.

This clonotype was seen repeatedly, ten times or more. The CDR3 here is CASRITGEPGNTIYF. The CDR3 DNA reads as TGTGCCAGCAGGATCACGGGGGAGCCCGGCAACACCATATATTTT. The V call is TRBV6-1, the J call TRBJ1-3; a weak D match, TRBD1 (5 bases). Germline CDR1 reads MNHNS; CDR2 reads SASEGT. Trimming removed 6 bases at V and 7 bases at J, with 19 bases between. The CDR3 spans 15 residues.

The chain links TRBV19 to TRBJ2-7; 9 positions agree with TRBD1. The CDR3 consists of 14 residues. Germline V gene sequence: CDR1 LNHDA, CDR2 SQIVND (reference sequence). The ends lost 6 bases at V and 3 bases at J; junction bases unmatched: 6. As DNA, the CDR3 is TGTGCCAGTAGCTTCAGGACAGGGGACTACGAGCAGTACTTC. This codes for CASSFRTGDYEQYF.

The chain carries TRBV6-1 and TRBJ2-3; 7 nucleotides match TRBD1. The CDR3 has 15 amino acids. Germline V gene data show CDR1 as MNHNS and CDR2 as SASEGT. Trimming took 6 bases from V and 6 from J; bases not matched to a gene: 12. The CDR3 nucleotides read TGTGCCAGCAGCCACGGGACAGCCCCTAGTGATACGCAGTATTTT. Its protein product is CASSHGTAPSDTQYF.

This clonotype was counted only a few times. This rearrangement joins TRBV3-1 to TRBJ1-4, with D tentatively TRBD1 (5 bases). Germline lookup yields CDR1 LGHDT and CDR2 YNNKEL (reference sequence). V was clipped by 1 base and J by 3 bases, with 15 bases between them. This CDR3 is built from 17 residues. CDR3 residues: CASSQVLKGRANEKLFF. Here the CDR3 DNA reads TGTGCCAGCAGCCAAGTTTTGAAAGGCAGGGCTAATGAAAAACTGTTTTTT.

V is TRBV27 and J is TRBJ2-7; 11 bases fit TRBD2. This CDR3 has 16 amino acids. CDR1 and CDR2 (germline): MNHEY, SMNVEV (reference sequence). The V gene end was trimmed by 5 bases and the J gene end by 0 bases; junction bases not matched to a gene: 6. The CDR3 sequence: CASSGVAGGSSYEQYF. In DNA, the CDR3 is TGTGCCAGCAGTGGCGTAGCGGGAGGGAGCTCCTACGAGCAGTACTTC.

Only a few counts were recorded for this clonotype. For the CDR3, the DNA is TGTGCCAGCAGCCTCAAACGTCAGGACACCCAGTATTTT. Encoded protein: CASSLKRQDTQYF. The rearrangement links TRBV7-3 to TRBJ2-3; possible D gene TRBD1, 5 bases. V gave up 5 bases and J gave up 12 bases, with 18 bases separating them. Germline V CDR1 and CDR2: SGHTA, FQGTGA. This CDR3 region has 13 residues.

This clonotype appeared many times. CDR3: CSAPGGVNNQPQHF. The CDR3 DNA reads TGCAGTGCCCCAGGGGGGGTCAACAATCAGCCCCAGCATTTT. The J gene is TRBJ1-5, the V gene TRBV20-1; 7 nucleotides line up with TRBD1. Looked up from germline, CDR1 is DFQATT and CDR2 is SNEGSKA (reference sequence). The CDR3 covers 14 residues. J was trimmed by 3 bases and V by 6 bases; bases with no gene match: 8.

The J gene is TRBJ2-3, the V gene TRBV6-1; 14 positions agree with TRBD2. This CDR3 contains 16 residues. Germline CDR1 is MNHNS and CDR2 is SASEGT. J lost 8 bases, V lost 6 bases, and 10 bases had no gene match. CDR3 nucleotides: TGTGCCAGCAGCCCGGGGACTAGCGGGAGTATGGGTACGCAGTATTTT. It encodes CASSPGTSGSMGTQYF.

This clonotype has at least ten counts. The rearrangement joins TRBV3-1 to TRBJ2-5, with a possible D match to TRBD2 (6 bases). Germline V gene data show CDR1 as LGHDT and CDR2 as YNNKEL (reference sequence). The V end was cut by 4 bases, the J end by 2 bases, with 11 bases between. The CDR3 is made up of 14 amino acids. This chain's CDR3 is CASSPEDYQETQYF. As DNA, the CDR3 is TGTGCCAGCAGCCCCGAGGACTATCAAGAGACCCAGTACTTC.